A selection of T cell receptor beta chains follows, all from one sample in a study of memory CD8 T cells in hepatitis C reinfection. Measured with immunoSEQ multiplex PCR; TCRdb has only the in-frame clones, and not every one. The table has about 46,000 clones, roughly 89% seen once. The sample consisted of naive CD8+ T cells sorted from blood. The receptors come from a man aged 18 to 35 with hepatitis C virus infection. Each CDR3 is given with its conserved first and last residue. D genes are given only for firm matches. The size entry is marked missing in some rows and otherwise reads once, few, many or a size class.

J	D	size	V	DNA	CDR3
TRBJ2-5	NA	NA	TRBV13	TGTGCCAGCAGCGGCGCCGAGGGCGGGGAGACCCAGTACTTC	CASSGAEGGETQYF
TRBJ2-3	NA	NA	TRBV6-6	TGTGCCAGCAGTTACCTTGTAGATACGCAGTATTTT	CASSYLVDTQYF
TRBJ2-2	NA	NA	TRBV7-8	TGTGCCAGCAGCCACTGGACATCGAACACCGGGGAGCTGTTTTTT	CASSHWTSNTGELFF
TRBJ2-3	NA	NA	TRBV9	TGTGCCAGCAGCGTAGCTACGTCGAGTAGCACAGATACGCAGTATTTT	CASSVATSSSTDTQYF
TRBJ1-3	TRBD1	few	TRBV5-4	TGTGCCAGCAGCTTGAGGGGACAGGGAAACACCATATATTTT	CASSLRGQGNTIYF
TRBJ2-1	NA	NA	TRBV2	TGTGCCAGCAGTGGACAGGCTGAGGTCGATGAGCAGTTCTTC	CASSGQAEVDEQFF
TRBJ1-5	TRBD1	NA	TRBV19	TGTGCCAGTATGTCCGGGACAGGGGGCTGGCAGCCCCAGCATTTT	CASMSGTGGWQPQHF
TRBJ2-3	NA	NA	TRBV9	TGTGCCAGCAGAGCGCTTAGCACAGATACGCAGTATTTT	CASRALSTDTQYF
TRBJ2-1	TRBD2	NA	TRBV10-3	TGTGCCATCCTCCCGACTAGCGGAAACAATGAGCAGTTCTTC	CAILPTSGNNEQFF
TRBJ1-2	NA	NA	TRBV6-4	TGTGCCAGCAGTGAGACCGGGACTGATGGCTACACCTTC	CASSETGTDGYTF
TRBJ2-3	TRBD2	NA	TRBV4-1	TGCGCCAGCAGCCTTGGGACTAGCGGGGCGCAGTATTTT	CASSLGTSGAQYF
TRBJ1-3	NA	NA	TRBV6-1	TGTGCCAGCAGCCACAAGGGGTCTGGAAACACCATATATTTT	CASSHKGSGNTIYF
TRBJ2-2	NA	NA	TRBV7-2	TGTGCCAGCAGCTTAGGGTTAGACACCGGGGAGCTGTTTTTT	CASSLGLDTGELFF
TRBJ2-5	NA	NA	TRBV9	TGTGCCAGCAGCGTAGAGGGGATACAAGAGACCCAGTACTTC	CASSVEGIQETQYF
TRBJ2-2	NA	NA	TRBV6-1	TGTGCCAGCTTGACTTTGAACACCGGGGAGCTGTTTTTT	CASLTLNTGELFF
TRBJ2-1	TRBD1	NA	TRBV5-6	TGTGCCAGCAGCGGGGACAGGTACTCCTACAATGAGCAGTTCTTC	CASSGDRYSYNEQFF
TRBJ2-7	TRBD2	NA	TRBV19	TGTGCCAGTAGTACGGGGACTAGCGGCTACGAGCAGTACTTC	CASSTGTSGYEQYF
TRBJ1-3	TRBD1	NA	TRBV28	TGTGCCAGCAGTGCCAGGGACAGGGCAAACACCATATATTTT	CASSARDRANTIYF
TRBJ1-1	TRBD1	NA	TRBV5-1	TGCGCCAGCAGCTTGACACAGGGGTACACTGAAGCTTTCTTT	CASSLTQGYTEAFF
TRBJ1-6	NA	NA	TRBV6-1	TGTGCCAGCAGTGAAGAGCCGGGGGGGGCAGGATCACCCCTCCACTTT	CASSEEPGGAGSPLHF